This is a list of T cell receptor beta chains from one sample in a study of tumor and adjacent non-tumor tissue in lung cancer. TCRdb re-derived calls from the multiplex PCR reads in MiXCR, one entry per CDR3 protein. The sample lists around 57,000 distinct CDR3 sequences, 61% seen once, with less than 40% in the top ten. What was sequenced was distant non-tumor lung tissue. These receptors all come from a man between 70 and 80 years old with non-small cell lung cancer. The CDR3 runs from the conserved cysteine through the conserved F or W. The D gene is left open where the match is weak. Clone size appears in some rows only: once, few, many, or a class for an expanded clone.

abundance	j_gene	d_gene	v_gene	len	CDR3nt	CDR3aa
NA	TRBJ2-5	TRBD1	TRBV5-1	16	TGCGCCAGCAGCTTGCTCCCAACAGGGGGGCAAGAGACCCAGTACTTC	CASSLLPTGGQETQYF
NA	TRBJ1-1	NA	TRBV7-9	12	TGTGCCAGCAGCTCAGACCACACTGAAGCTTTCTTT	CASSSDHTEAFF
few	TRBJ1-4	NA	TRBV5-1	15	TGCGCCAGCAGCTCAAACAGTGCAACTAATGAAAAACTGTTTTTT	CASSSNSATNEKLFF
NA	TRBJ2-1	NA	TRBV11-2	15	TGTGTCAGCAACCGAATGTCCCAGGGCGGAGATGAGCAGTTCTTC	CVSNRMSQGGDEQFF
NA	TRBJ2-3	NA	TRBV6-1	14	TGTGCCAGCAGCAGGGGAGTGGAGACAGATACGCGGTATTTT	CASSRGVETDTRYF
NA	TRBJ2-1	NA	TRBV29-1	13	TGCAGCGTTGAGGTCTATCTGTTGCCCATGCAGTTCTTC	CSVEVYLLPMQFF
many	TRBJ1-2	NA	TRBV4-1	17	TGCGCCAGCGGCCATCCGGATGGGACAACGTCATGGTATGGCTACACCTTC	CASGHPDGTTSWYGYTF
NA	TRBJ2-5	TRBD2	TRBV30	16	TGTGCCTGTAGAAGACTAGCGGGAGGGGCGGAGGGGTCCCAGTACTTC	CACRRLAGGAEGSQYF
NA	TRBJ2-3	TRBD2	TRBV20-1	14	TGCAGTGCTGACAGCGGGAGGGCCGCAGATACGCAGTATTTT	CSADSGRAADTQYF
NA	TRBJ2-7	NA	TRBV6-5	14	TGTGTCACCTCGTCAGCCGGGAGTTCCTACGAGCAGTACTTC	CVTSSAGSSYEQYF
NA	TRBJ2-4	TRBD2	TRBV11-2	14	TGCGCCTGCAGCCGGGGACTAGTGGAAAACATTCAGTACTTC	CACSRGLVENIQYF
once	TRBJ2-3	NA	TRBV29-1	11	TGCAGCCTTCGAGACACAGATACGCAGAATTTT	CSLRDTDTQNF
NA	TRBJ2-3	TRBD2	TRBV9	16	TGTGCCAGCAGCGTAGCGGGCAGGGAGCGGGGAGATACGCAGTATTTT	CASSVAGRERGDTQYF
NA	TRBJ1-2	NA	TRBV10-2	13	TGCGCTAGTAGTAATCCAGACTTATGTGGCTACACCTTC	CASSNPDLCGYTF
few	TRBJ2-5	TRBD1	TRBV6-5	15	TGTGCCAGCAGTTACACAGGGACAGCCCAAGAGACCCAGTACTTC	CASSYTGTAQETQYF